This T cell receptor beta chain was obtained from a study of blood T cells in healthy people across ages. It was with a sample-barcoded 5' primer and a J-beta primer mix that a second PCR of about 6 to 12 cycles was run. TCRdb processed the 5' RACE reads anew with MiXCR; each CDR3 protein has one entry. The sample records around 500,000 distinct CDR3 sequences, around a quarter being singletons. This clonotype was observed a handful of times. The V segment lost 6 bases and the J segment 8 bases; nucleotides outside the gene matches: 13. The CDR3 consists of 16 residues. These data were also filed under a second study, of T cells of mothers and their children. That source reports: From each mother came over 9.5 million TCR beta CDR3 reads, and from each child came about 3 million. Microchimeric T cell clones that persisted were not detected.

The chain combines TRBV12-3 or TRBV12-4 with TRBJ1-4; TRBD1 agrees at 9 bases. The sample was blood. The receptor's source is a boy aged 2 to 9 in good health. The CDR3 DNA is TGTGCCAGCAGGGTCACCGGGACAGGGTCGGGGGAAAAACTGTTTTTT. The encoded protein is CASRVTGTGSGEKLFF.